This T cell receptor (beta chain) was identified in a study of cytomegalovirus exposure and HLA in healthy donors. About this clone itself: The antigen is undetermined.

Primers included in the PCR were 60 Vbeta and 13 Jbeta primers. TCRdb's copy holds only in-frame clones and misses some; the assay was immunoSEQ multiplex PCR. The sample has 150,000 or so clones, about 85% seen once. Study-level findings and limits: Over 150 TCR beta chains were listed as cytomegalovirus-associated. Reports credit the classifier with highly specific, highly sensitive diagnosis of cytomegalovirus status.

This TCR derives from a man aged 45-60 years in good health and CMV-seropositive. The material sequenced was PBMCs.

CDR3 DNA: TGTGCCAGTAGTATTTACAGGGGGCCAACTAATGAAAAACTGTTTTTT. Translating it yields CASSIYRGPTNEKLFF. The chain links TRBV19 to TRBJ1-4, with 9 nucleotides matching TRBD1. This CDR3 contains 16 residues. Germline-derived CDR1 and CDR2 are LNHDA and SQIVND (reference sequence). J gave up 0 bases and V 3 bases, and 2 bases lay outside the gene matches.